The 7 T cell receptor beta chains listed next were all sequenced from one sample in a study of blood T cell repertoires in COVID-19. Clones were sequenced by immunoSEQ multiplex PCR, and TCRdb holds only the in-frame ones, with some missing. The sample includes 300,000 to 350,000 clones, about nine tenths of them seen just once. Input material: peripheral blood. These TCRs come from a woman aged 60-70 years with COVID-19, enrolled during active disease.

V and J are TRBV30 and TRBJ1-6, with D possibly matching TRBD1 (6 bases). The germline gives CDR1 GTSNPN, CDR2 SVGIG (reference sequence). The CDR3 is 16 amino acids. The V end lost 0 bases, the J end lost 0 bases, and 9 bases lay between the germline ends. This CDR3 reads CAWSVGGLSYNSPLHF. The CDR3 DNA reads TGTGCCTGGAGTGTTGGGGGCCTCTCCTATAATTCACCCCTCCACTTT. Variable domain in full (rest from reference TRBV30 and TRBJ1-6): SQTIHQWPATLVQPVGSPLSLECTVEGTSNPNLYWYRQAAGRGLQLLFYSVGIGQISSEVPQNLSASRPQDRQFILSSKKLLLSDSGFYLCAWSVGGLSYNSPLHFGNGTRLTVT.

The chain links TRBV7-2 to TRBJ1-3; TRBD1 matches 9 bases. Germline CDR1 reads SGHTA; CDR2 reads FQGNSA. V was clipped by 0 bases and J by 4 bases; unmatched bases: 4. The CDR3 covers 16 residues. CDR3 amino acids: CASSLAGQGGGNTIYF. CDR3 bases: TGTGCCAGCAGCTTAGCGGGACAGGGTGGCGGAAACACCATATATTTT.

This clone was seen only once. Within the sample, other DNA sequences also encode this same CDR3. The V and J genes are TRBV30 and TRBJ1-4; no reliable D call. The CDR3 contains 11 residues. The germline V gene encodes CDR1 GTSNPN and CDR2 SVGIG (reference sequence). Between the trimmed V and J ends, which lost 3 bases and 7 bases, there was a span of 6 bases. This CDR3 is CAWREVEKLFF. The CDR3 coding sequence is TGTGCCTGGAGGGAGGTTGAAAAACTGTTTTTT.

This sequence joins TRBV19 and TRBJ1-2; D unclear. CDR1 is LNHDA, CDR2 SQIVND, per germline (reference sequence). The V gene lost 4 bases and the J gene lost 0 bases, with 15 bases spanning the gap. CDR3 size: 16 residues. CDR3: CASSTPRGKANYGYTF. The CDR3 DNA reads TGTGCCAGTAGTACCCCGAGAGGGAAAGCTAACTATGGCTACACCTTC.

The chain is built from TRBV5-6 and TRBJ1-1; D is uncertain. The CDR3 spans 13 residues. Germline V CDR1 and CDR2: SGHDT, YYEEEE. Trimming stripped 3 bases from V and 1 base from J, with 7 bases between. CDR3 bases: TGTGCCAGCAGCTATGGTAGGAACACTGAAGCTTTCTTT. The encoded protein is CASSYGRNTEAFF.

The gene calls are TRBV7-3 and TRBJ1-2, with 9 bases that match TRBD1. The CDR3 extends over 14 amino acids. V lost 1 base, J lost 7 bases, and 4 bases stayed unmatched. Germline V CDR1 and CDR2: SGHTA, FQGTGA. The CDR3 coding sequence is TGTGCCAGCAGCTTAAGACAGGGGGATGGTGGCTACACCTTC. Translated, it gives CASSLRQGDGGYTF.

The chain combines TRBV11-2 with TRBJ2-2; TRBD1 is a possible D gene (7 bases). The ends were cut back, 5 bases at V and 6 bases at J, with 13 bases in the middle. CDR1 is SGHAT, CDR2 FQNNGV, per germline. CDR3 size: 14 residues. In DNA, the CDR3 is TGTGCCAGCAGCCCACAGGGGAGGTCCGGGGAGCTGTTTTTT. The encoded protein is CASSPQGRSGELFF.